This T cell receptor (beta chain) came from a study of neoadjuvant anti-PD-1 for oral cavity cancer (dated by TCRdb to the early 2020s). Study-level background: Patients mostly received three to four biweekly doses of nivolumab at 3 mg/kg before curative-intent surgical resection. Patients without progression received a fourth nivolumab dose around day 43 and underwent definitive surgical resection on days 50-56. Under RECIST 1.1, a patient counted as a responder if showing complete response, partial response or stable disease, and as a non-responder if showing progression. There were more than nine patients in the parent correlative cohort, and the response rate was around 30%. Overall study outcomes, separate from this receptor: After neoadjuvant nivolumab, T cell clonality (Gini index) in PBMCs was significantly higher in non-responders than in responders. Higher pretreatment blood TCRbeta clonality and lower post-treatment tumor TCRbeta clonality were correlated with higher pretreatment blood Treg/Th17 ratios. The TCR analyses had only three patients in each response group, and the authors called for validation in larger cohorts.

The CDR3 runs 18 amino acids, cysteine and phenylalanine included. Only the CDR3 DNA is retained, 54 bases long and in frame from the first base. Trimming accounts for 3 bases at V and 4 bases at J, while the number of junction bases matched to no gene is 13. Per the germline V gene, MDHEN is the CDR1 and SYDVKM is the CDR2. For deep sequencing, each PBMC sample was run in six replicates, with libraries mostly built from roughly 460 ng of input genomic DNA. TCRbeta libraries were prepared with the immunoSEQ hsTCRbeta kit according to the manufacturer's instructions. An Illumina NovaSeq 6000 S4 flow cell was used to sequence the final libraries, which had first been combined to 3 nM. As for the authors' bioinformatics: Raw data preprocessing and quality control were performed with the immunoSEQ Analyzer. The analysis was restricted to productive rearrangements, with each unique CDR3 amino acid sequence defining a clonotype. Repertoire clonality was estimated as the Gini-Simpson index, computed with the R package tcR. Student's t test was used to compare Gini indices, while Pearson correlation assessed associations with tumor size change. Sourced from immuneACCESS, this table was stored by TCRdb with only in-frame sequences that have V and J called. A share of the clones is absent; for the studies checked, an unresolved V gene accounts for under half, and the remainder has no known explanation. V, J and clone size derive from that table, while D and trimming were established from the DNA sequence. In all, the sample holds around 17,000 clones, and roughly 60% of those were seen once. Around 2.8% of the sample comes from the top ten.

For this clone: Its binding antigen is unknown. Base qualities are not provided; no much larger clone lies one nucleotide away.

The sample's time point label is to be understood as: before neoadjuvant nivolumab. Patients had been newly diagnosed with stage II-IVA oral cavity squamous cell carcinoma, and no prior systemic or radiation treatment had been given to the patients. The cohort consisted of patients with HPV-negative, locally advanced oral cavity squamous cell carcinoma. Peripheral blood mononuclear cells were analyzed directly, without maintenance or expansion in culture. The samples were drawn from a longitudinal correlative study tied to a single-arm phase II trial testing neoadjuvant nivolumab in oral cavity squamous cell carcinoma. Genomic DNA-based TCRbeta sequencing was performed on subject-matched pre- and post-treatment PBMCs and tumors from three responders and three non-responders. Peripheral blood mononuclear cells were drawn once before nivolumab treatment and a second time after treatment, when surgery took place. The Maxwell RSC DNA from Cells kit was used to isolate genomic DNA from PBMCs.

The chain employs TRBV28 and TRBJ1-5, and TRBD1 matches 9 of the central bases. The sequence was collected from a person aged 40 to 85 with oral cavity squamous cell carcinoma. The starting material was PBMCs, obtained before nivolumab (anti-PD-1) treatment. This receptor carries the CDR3 CASSFGGQGVRRNQPQHF. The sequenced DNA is TGTGCCAGCAGTTTTGGGGGACAGGGCGTTCGCCGGAATCAGCCCCAGCATTTT.